The 5 T cell receptor beta chains reported below all come from one sample, sequenced in a study of blood T cell repertoires in COVID-19. Profiling relied on immunoSEQ multiplex PCR, and the TCRdb table lists in-frame clones only, not all of them. In the table there are a few hundred thousand clones, roughly nine tenths of which are singletons. Specimen: peripheral blood. The receptors were sampled from a man in his forties or fifties with acute or convalescent COVID-19.

The gene calls are TRBV12-5 and TRBJ2-1, with 14 bases that match TRBD2. Losses at the gene ends were 4 bases for V and 10 bases for J; bases not matched to a gene: 6. There are 15 residues in the CDR3. Per the germline V gene, CDR1 is LGHNT and CDR2 is FRNRAP. CDR3 DNA: TGTGCTAGTGGTTGGACTAGCGGGGGGTCGAAAGAGCAGTTCTTC. Translated: CASGWTSGGSKEQFF.

This chain links TRBV9 with TRBJ2-7; TRBD2 agrees at 7 bases. Germline V lookup: CDR1 SGDLS, CDR2 YYNGEE. The CDR3 is 14 residues long. J lost 2 bases, V lost 4 bases, and 6 bases had no gene match. CDR3 sequence (DNA): TGTGCCAGCAGCCCCACGGGGGGAACCTACGAGCAGTACTTC. It encodes CASSPTGGTYEQYF.

This CDR3 is CASSPTDFVESYGYTF. CDR3 coding DNA: TGTGCCAGCTCACCGACGGACTTCGTTGAGAGCTATGGCTACACCTTC. The V gene is TRBV18, the J gene TRBJ1-2; no reliable D call. This CDR3 contains 16 residues. V gave up 3 bases and J gave up 4 bases, with 18 bases separating them. Germline-derived CDR1 and CDR2 are KGHSH and LQKENI.

The J gene is TRBJ1-1, the V gene TRBV2, with D hard to call. This CDR3 spans 14 amino acids. Germline CDR1 reads SNHLY; CDR2 reads FYNNEI. Trimming left V 2 bases short and J 1 base short, with 8 bases between. CDR3: CASSELRGNTEAFF. CDR3 coding DNA: TGTGCCAGCAGTGAACTGCGCGGGAACACTGAAGCTTTCTTT.

This rearrangement joins TRBV5-4 to TRBJ1-1; tentatively, D is TRBD1 (5 bases). Germline V gene data show CDR1 as SGHNT and CDR2 as YYREEE (reference sequence). V was clipped by 2 bases and J by 0 bases, with 11 bases between them. The CDR3 runs 15 residues. CDR3 in DNA: TGTGCCAGCAGCTTTAATCGACAGTTGAACACTGAAGCTTTCTTT. This translates into CASSFNRQLNTEAFF. The variable domain in full, with the rest retrieved from reference TRBV5-4 and TRBJ1-1, is ETGVTQSPTHLIKTRGQQVTLRCSSQSGHNTVSWYQQALGQGPQFIFQYYREEENGRGNFPPRFSGLQFPNYSSELNVNALELDDSALYLCASSFNRQLNTEAFFGQGTRLTVV.